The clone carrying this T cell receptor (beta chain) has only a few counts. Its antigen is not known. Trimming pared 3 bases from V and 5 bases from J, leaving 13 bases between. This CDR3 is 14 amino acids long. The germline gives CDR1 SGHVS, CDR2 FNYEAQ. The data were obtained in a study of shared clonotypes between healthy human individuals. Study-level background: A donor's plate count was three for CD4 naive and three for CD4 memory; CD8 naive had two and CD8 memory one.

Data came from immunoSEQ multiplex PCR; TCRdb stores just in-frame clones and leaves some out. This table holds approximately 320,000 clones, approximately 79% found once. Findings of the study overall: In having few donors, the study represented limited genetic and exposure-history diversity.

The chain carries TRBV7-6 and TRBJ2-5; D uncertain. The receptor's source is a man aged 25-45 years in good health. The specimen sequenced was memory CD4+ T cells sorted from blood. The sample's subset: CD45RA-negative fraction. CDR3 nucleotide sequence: TGTGCCAGCAGCTTGATCGTGGGTGAGGAGACCCAGTACTTC. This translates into CASSLIVGEETQYF.